These T cell receptor beta chains were read from a single sample in a study of blood T cell repertoires in COVID-19. This table comes from immunoSEQ multiplex PCR, and its TCRdb copy is limited to in-frame clones, with some not included. Of about 230,000 clones listed, 75% to 90% are singletons. Sequencing input: peripheral blood. All receptors come from a man in his forties with acute or convalescent COVID-19. The CDR3 runs from the conserved cysteine through the conserved F or W. The D gene is left open where the match is weak. Size is omitted from some rows. Given values are once, few, many or a class for expanded clones.

size: NA; D: TRBD2; J: TRBJ2-7; V: TRBV5-1; CDR3: CASSPRTSGTEQYF; DNA: TGCGCCAGCAGTCCGCGGACTAGCGGAACCGAGCAGTACTTC
size: NA; D: NA; J: TRBJ1-6; V: TRBV5-1; CDR3: CASRVRGDNSPLHF; DNA: TGCGCCTCCCGGGTCAGGGGCGATAATTCACCCCTCCACTTT
size: NA; D: NA; J: TRBJ1-1; V: TRBV4-2; CDR3: CASSQEVGNTEAFF; DNA: TGTGCCAGCAGCCAAGAAGTCGGGAACACTGAAGCTTTCTTT
size: once; D: NA; J: TRBJ2-7; V: TRBV5-5; CDR3: CASSLEAQLANPYEQYF; DNA: TGTGCCAGCAGCTTGGAGGCTCAGCTAGCGAACCCCTACGAGCAGTACTTC
size: NA; D: NA; J: TRBJ2-1; V: TRBV18; CDR3: CASSPGGNNNEQFF; DNA: TGTGCCAGCTCACCAGGCGGGAACAACAATGAGCAGTTCTTC
size: NA; D: NA; J: TRBJ2-1; V: TRBV7-2; CDR3: CASTPRGSSYNEQFF; DNA: TGTGCCAGCACCCCTAGAGGAAGCTCCTACAATGAGCAGTTCTTC
size: NA; D: NA; J: TRBJ1-1; V: TRBV7-8; CDR3: CASNSGNTEAFF; DNA: TGTGCCAGCAACTCAGGGAACACTGAAGCTTTCTTT
size: NA; D: NA; J: TRBJ1-2; V: TRBV9; CDR3: CASSEPGTIGSGYTF; DNA: TGTGCCAGCAGCGAACCAGGGACTATTGGATCTGGCTACACCTTC
size: once; D: TRBD1; J: TRBJ1-1; V: TRBV5-6; CDR3: CASSTRTGSGTEAFF; DNA: TGTGCCAGCAGCACCCGGACAGGTTCCGGGACTGAAGCTTTCTTT
size: NA; D: TRBD2; J: TRBJ2-3; V: TRBV7-9; CDR3: CASSPTSGFTDTQYF; DNA: TGTGCCAGCTCCCCGACTAGCGGCTTCACAGATACGCAGTATTTT
size: NA; D: NA; J: TRBJ2-7; V: TRBV4-3; CDR3: CASSQDKIGSYEQYF; DNA: TGCGCCAGCAGCCAAGATAAGATCGGGTCCTACGAGCAGTACTTC
size: many; D: NA; J: TRBJ2-1; V: TRBV11-2; CDR3: CASSLDRGRGNEQFF; DNA: TGTGCCAGCAGCTTAGACCGGGGCAGGGGCAATGAGCAGTTCTTC
size: NA; D: NA; J: TRBJ2-7; V: TRBV19; CDR3: CASSIGPGIGEQYF; DNA: TGTGCCAGTAGTATAGGCCCAGGGATAGGAGAGCAGTACTTC
size: NA; D: TRBD1; J: TRBJ1-4; V: TRBV7-4; CDR3: CASSYPGTGEEKLFF; DNA: TGTGCCAGCAGCTACCCCGGGACAGGGGAGGAAAAACTGTTTTTT
size: NA; D: NA; J: TRBJ1-4; V: TRBV4-3; CDR3: CASSQQRSREKLFF; DNA: TGCGCCAGCAGCCAACAGCGAAGTCGGGAAAAACTGTTTTTT
size: once; D: NA; J: TRBJ2-7; V: TRBV5-8; CDR3: CASSRRGGGYEQYF; DNA: TGTGCCAGCAGTCGGAGGGGAGGTGGCTACGAGCAGTACTTC
size: NA; D: NA; J: TRBJ2-3; V: TRBV11-2; CDR3: CASTTEAATDTQYF; DNA: TGTGCCAGCACCACTGAGGCAGCCACAGATACGCAGTATTTT
size: NA; D: NA; J: TRBJ2-5; V: TRBV24-1; CDR3: CATSDPRRSGAQETQYF; DNA: TGTGCCACCAGTGATCCCCGTAGGAGCGGAGCTCAAGAGACCCAGTACTTC
size: NA; D: NA; J: TRBJ2-1; V: TRBV6-5; CDR3: CASSPGSSADEQFF; DNA: TGTGCCAGCAGCCCCGGGAGTAGCGCCGATGAGCAGTTCTTC
size: NA; D: NA; J: TRBJ1-1; V: TRBV29-1; CDR3: CSVGRDPFF; DNA: TGCAGCGTTGGTAGAGATCCTTTCTTT
size: NA; D: NA; J: TRBJ2-5; V: TRBV3-1/TRBV3-2; CDR3: CASSYTRETQYF; DNA: TGTGCCAGCAGCTATACTAGGGAGACCCAGTACTTC
size: NA; D: TRBD1; J: TRBJ1-1; V: TRBV14; CDR3: CASSPVRAGGNAFF; DNA: TGTGCCAGCAGCCCCGTCCGGGCAGGGGGCAACGCTTTCTTT
size: few; D: TRBD1; J: TRBJ1-5; V: TRBV10-2; CDR3: CATVPGQGLSNQPQHF; DNA: TGCGCCACCGTCCCGGGACAGGGTCTGAGCAATCAGCCCCAGCATTTT
size: NA; D: NA; J: TRBJ2-5; V: TRBV5-4; CDR3: CASSGREETQYF; DNA: TGTGCCAGCAGTGGCAGGGAAGAGACCCAGTACTTC
size: once; D: TRBD1; J: TRBJ2-5; V: TRBV6-5; CDR3: CASSFPGGSETQYF; DNA: TGTGCCAGCAGTTTTCCAGGGGGTTCCGAGACCCAGTACTTC
size: NA; D: NA; J: TRBJ1-2; V: TRBV18; CDR3: CASSPPGGGPYGYTF; DNA: TGTGCCAGCTCACCACCGGGCGGGGGCCCATATGGCTACACCTTC
size: few; D: TRBD1; J: TRBJ1-5; V: TRBV7-2; CDR3: CASSGDRSNQPQHF; DNA: TGTGCCAGCAGCGGGGACAGGAGCAATCAGCCCCAGCATTTT
size: few; D: NA; J: TRBJ1-1; V: TRBV27; CDR3: CASSLRQSTEAFF; DNA: TGTGCCAGCAGCCTACGACAGAGCACTGAAGCTTTCTTT
size: NA; D: TRBD1; J: TRBJ2-5; V: TRBV30; CDR3: CAWSPGQSSQETQYF; DNA: TGTGCCTGGAGTCCGGGACAGAGTTCCCAAGAGACCCAGTACTTC
size: NA; D: TRBD2; J: TRBJ2-7; V: TRBV3-1/TRBV3-2; CDR3: CASTPGGSYEQYF; DNA: TGTGCCAGCACTCCGGGAGGATCCTACGAGCAGTACTTC
size: NA; D: NA; J: TRBJ2-2; V: TRBV6-5; CDR3: CASRLSLVRSGELFF; DNA: TGTGCCAGCAGGTTATCCCTAGTGCGGTCCGGGGAGCTGTTTTTT
size: NA; D: TRBD1; J: TRBJ1-1; V: TRBV2; CDR3: CASSAQGGTEAFF; DNA: TGTGCCAGCAGTGCACAGGGGGGCACTGAAGCTTTCTTT
size: NA; D: NA; J: TRBJ1-5; V: TRBV19; CDR3: CASSVRQANQPQHF; DNA: TGTGCCAGTAGTGTCCGACAGGCAAATCAGCCCCAGCATTTT
size: NA; D: TRBD2; J: TRBJ2-3; V: TRBV4-2; CDR3: CASSQGTSVTDTQYF; DNA: TGTGCCAGCAGCCAAGGGACTAGCGTAACAGATACGCAGTATTTT
size: once; D: TRBD1; J: TRBJ1-4; V: TRBV5-4; CDR3: CASSFGTGFEKLFF; DNA: TGTGCCAGCAGCTTTGGGACAGGGTTTGAAAAACTGTTTTTT
size: NA; D: NA; J: TRBJ2-7; V: TRBV30; CDR3: CAWSVRMGAGIGEQYF; DNA: TGTGCCTGGAGTGTACGGATGGGGGCAGGCATTGGTGAGCAGTACTTC
size: NA; D: NA; J: TRBJ2-1; V: TRBV11-2; CDR3: CASSLVGGLYNEQFF; DNA: TGTGCCAGCAGCTTAGTTGGAGGGCTCTACAATGAGCAGTTCTTC
size: once; D: TRBD1; J: TRBJ2-7; V: TRBV19; CDR3: CASSTSRDRGYEQYF; DNA: TGTGCCAGTAGTACATCCCGGGACAGGGGCTACGAGCAGTACTTC
size: NA; D: TRBD2; J: TRBJ2-5; V: TRBV9; CDR3: CASSVGPSGGETQYF; DNA: TGTGCCAGCAGCGTAGGCCCTAGCGGGGGGGAGACCCAGTACTTC
size: NA; D: TRBD2; J: TRBJ2-7; V: TRBV9; CDR3: CASSVAPAGGLREQYF; DNA: TGTGCCAGCAGCGTAGCTCCAGCGGGGGGTTTGCGGGAGCAGTACTTC
size: NA; D: TRBD2; J: TRBJ2-3; V: TRBV29-1; CDR3: CSVQTVGLAVTDTQYF; DNA: TGCAGCGTCCAAACCGTAGGACTAGCGGTCACAGATACGCAGTATTTT
size: NA; D: NA; J: TRBJ2-7; V: TRBV2; CDR3: CASRKTQVTYEQYF; DNA: TGTGCCAGCAGAAAAACACAGGTAACCTACGAGCAGTACTTC
size: few; D: TRBD1; J: TRBJ2-7; V: TRBV11-2; CDR3: CASSLGQGGEQYF; DNA: TGTGCCAGCAGCTTAGGACAGGGGGGCGAGCAGTACTTC
size: NA; D: TRBD1; J: TRBJ1-5; V: TRBV4-1; CDR3: CASSSGDRALQPQHF; DNA: TGCGCCAGCAGCTCGGGTGACAGGGCGTTGCAGCCCCAGCATTTT
size: once; D: TRBD2; J: TRBJ2-1; V: TRBV7-3; CDR3: CASSSEGLAGGRYNEQFF; DNA: TGTGCCAGCAGCTCCGAGGGACTAGCGGGAGGGCGGTACAATGAGCAGTTCTTC
size: NA; D: TRBD1; J: TRBJ1-1; V: TRBV18; CDR3: CASSLGTGNKNTEAFF; DNA: TGTGCCAGCTCCCTTGGGACAGGGAACAAGAACACTGAAGCTTTCTTT
size: once; D: NA; J: TRBJ2-7; V: TRBV2; CDR3: CASKLEGEQYF; DNA: TGTGCCAGCAAACTGGAGGGCGAGCAGTACTTC
size: NA; D: TRBD2; J: TRBJ2-2; V: TRBV5-6; CDR3: CASSLERAGYTGELFF; DNA: TGTGCCAGCAGCTTGGAAAGAGCGGGATACACCGGGGAGCTGTTTTTT
size: NA; D: TRBD1; J: TRBJ2-3; V: TRBV5-1; CDR3: CASSFGTADTDTQYF; DNA: TGCGCCAGCAGCTTCGGGACAGCGGACACAGATACGCAGTATTTT
size: NA; D: TRBD1; J: TRBJ2-7; V: TRBV14; CDR3: CASSLDRGTEQYF; DNA: TGTGCCAGCAGCCTGGACAGGGGAACCGAGCAGTACTTC
size: NA; D: NA; J: TRBJ2-1; V: TRBV27; CDR3: CASRAGAASYYNEQFF; DNA: TGTGCCAGCAGGGCAGGGGCCGCATCTTACTACAATGAGCAGTTCTTC
size: once; D: NA; J: TRBJ1-2; V: TRBV5-1; CDR3: CASSLEGFGYTF; DNA: TGCGCCAGCAGCTTGGAGGGGTTTGGCTACACCTTC
size: once; D: TRBD2; J: TRBJ2-5; V: TRBV19; CDR3: CASSGLTSGVLETQYF; DNA: TGTGCCAGTAGTGGATTGACTAGCGGGGTCTTAGAGACCCAGTACTTC